Shown below are 13 T cell receptor beta chains from a single sample sequenced in a study of CD8 T cells in ankylosing spondylitis. TCRdb re-called the 5' RACE reads with MiXCR, one entry per CDR3 protein. The sample consists of under 300,000 distinct CDR3 sequences, about 10% of them appearing once. Material: blood, either unsorted or a sorted T cell fraction (not recorded which). The source is a male donor with ankylosing spondylitis or in good health (not recorded which).

The table lists this clonotype with many counts. The chain uses TRBV20-1 and TRBJ1-5; unclear D gene. The CDR3 consists of 13 residues. Between the trimmed V and J ends, which lost 1 base and 6 bases, there was a span of 10 bases. The V gene's germline CDR1 is DFQATT and CDR2 SNEGSKA (reference sequence). As DNA, the CDR3 is TGCAGTGCTAGAGTTACAGAATCTCAGCCCCAGCATTTT. Its protein product is CSARVTESQPQHF.

At least ten counts were recorded for this clonotype. The genes are TRBV5-1 and TRBJ2-2; D unclear. The CDR3 consists of 15 residues. With 0 bases removed from V and 5 bases from J, the gap between germline ends came to 11 bases. In germline, CDR1 is SGHRS, CDR2 YFSETQ. The CDR3 loop is CASSLDARSTGELFF. CDR3 nucleotides: TGCGCCAGCAGCTTGGATGCCAGGTCAACCGGGGAGCTGTTTTTT.

Ten or more counts support this clonotype. This chain links TRBV28 with TRBJ1-1, with 11 bases that match TRBD1. The CDR3 sequence is 13 residues long. CDR1 MDHEN and CDR2 SYDVKM come from the germline V gene. V lost 4 bases, J lost 11 bases, and 6 bases stayed unmatched. CDR3: CASSSGQGDRAFF. In nucleotides, the CDR3 is TGTGCCAGCAGTTCGGGACAGGGGGATCGGGCTTTCTTT.

The chain couples TRBV2 to TRBJ2-5; 7 bases agree with TRBD2. Germline CDR1 reads SNHLY; CDR2 reads FYNNEI. Losses at the gene ends were 6 bases for V and 1 base for J; bases not matched to a gene: 8. The CDR3 covers 15 residues. This CDR3 reads CASSPTSVFQETQYF. The CDR3 coding sequence is TGTGCCAGCAGCCCAACTAGCGTCTTCCAAGAGACCCAGTACTTC.

This chain joins TRBV10-2 and TRBJ2-7; 7 nucleotides agree with TRBD2. V lost 6 bases to trimming and J lost 2 bases; unmatched junction nucleotides: 7. Germline lookup yields CDR1 WSHSY and CDR2 SAAADI. This CDR3 comprises 14 residues. The CDR3 bases are TGCGCCAGCAGGGGACTAAGTCCCACCTACGAGCAGTACTTC. Translating gives CASRGLSPTYEQYF.

This clonotype was seen many times. This chain connects TRBV9 to TRBJ2-1, with 9 bases aligning to TRBD2. This CDR3 has 19 residues. Germline CDR1 and CDR2: SGDLS and YYNGEE. After removal of 3 bases from V and 7 bases from J, the junction contained 20 bases not matched to a gene. CDR3 in DNA: TGTGCCAGCAGCGACAAATCTCCACCCTTGGCGGGAGGGCGGAATGAGCAGTTCTTC. This codes for CASSDKSPPLAGGRNEQFF.

The CDR3 nucleotides read TGTGCCAGCAGCTTGTTGGGACAGGGGGTTACATCTGGAAACACCATATATTTT. It translates to CASSLLGQGVTSGNTIYF. This chain joins TRBV5-6 and TRBJ1-3, with 11 bases identical to TRBD1. The V and J ends lost 1 base and 1 base, in that order; junction bases with no gene match: 7. Germline V gives CDR1 SGHDT, CDR2 YYEEEE. There are 18 residues in the CDR3. Complete variable domain (other parts from reference TRBV5-6 and TRBJ1-3): DAGVTQSPTHLIKTRGQQVTLRCSPKSGHDTVSWYQQALGQGPQFIFQYYEEEERQRGNFPDRFSGHQFPNYSSELNVNALLLGDSALYLCASSLLGQGVTSGNTIYFGEGSWLTVV.

This clonotype has just a few counts. The rearrangement links TRBV12-3 or TRBV12-4 to TRBJ1-2; the D gene is possibly TRBD1 (5 bases). The V end was cut by 3 bases, the J end by 4 bases, with 9 bases between. The CDR3 length is 13 residues. This CDR3 is CASSLNTGYGYTF. In DNA form, the CDR3 reads TGTGCCAGCAGTTTGAACACAGGCTATGGCTACACCTTC.

The chain is built from TRBV29-1 and TRBJ2-2; D gene ambiguous. The germline V and J ends were trimmed by 0 bases and 2 bases, with 10 bases remaining between them. CDR1 and CDR2 (germline): SQVTM, ANQGSEA. The CDR3 contains 15 residues. Written as DNA, the CDR3 is TGCAGCGTTGAAGACCCCAAACTTAACACCGGGGAGCTGTTTTTT. It specifies CSVEDPKLNTGELFF.

This clonotype was detected many times. The chain carries TRBV5-1 and TRBJ2-1, with D uncertain. Deletions cut 1 base from V and 2 bases from J, with 7 bases between. The CDR3 has 14 residues. Germline V gene sequence: CDR1 SGHRS, CDR2 YFSETQ. CDR3 amino acids: CASSLKAAYNEQFF. CDR3 sequence (DNA): TGCGCCAGCAGCTTGAAGGCGGCCTACAATGAGCAGTTCTTC.

The table lists this clonotype with many counts. This chain joins TRBV6-1 and TRBJ2-5; perhaps TRBD1 as D (6 bases). The germline CDR1 and CDR2 sequences are MNHNS and SASEGT. CDR3 length: 13 amino acids. V gave up 6 bases and J gave up 5 bases, with 13 bases separating them. The CDR3 protein is CASSRKTGETQYF. CDR3 sequence (DNA): TGTGCCAGCAGCCGCAAAACAGGGGAGACCCAGTACTTC.

This clonotype was counted many times. This CDR3 is CASRVASEGGYTF. DNA of the CDR3: TGTGCCAGCCGGGTCGCGAGCGAGGGAGGCTACACCTTC. V is TRBV12-3 or TRBV12-4 and J is TRBJ1-2; D not certain. Trimming took 8 bases from V and 8 from J, leaving 18 bases between them. The CDR3 has 13 residues.

The V and J genes are TRBV7-9 and TRBJ1-2; D gene uncertain. With 8 bases removed from V and 4 bases from J, the gap between germline ends came to 14 bases. The germline gives CDR1 SEHNR, CDR2 FQNEAQ (reference sequence). This CDR3 has 13 amino acids. The CDR3 DNA is TGTGCCAGCCTTCCCCCCGAACGCTATGGCTACACCTTC. This codes for CASLPPERYGYTF. Full variable domain (remainder filled in from reference TRBV7-9 and TRBJ1-2): DTGVSQNPRHKITKRGQNVTFRCDPISEHNRLYWYRQTLGQGPEFLTYFQNEAQLEKSRLLSDRFSAERPKGSFSTLEIQRTEQGDSAMYLCASLPPERYGYTFGSGTRLTVV.